This is a list of T cell receptor beta chains from one sample in a study of T-cell reconstitution after alpha-beta-depleted transplantation in children. TCRdb itself ran the PCR reads through MiXCR, one entry per CDR3 protein. The top ten clones hold roughly 20% of a sample with about 150,000 distinct CDR3 sequences, around 8.5% of them seen once. The sample here was PBMCs, mostly from graft donor cells, taken 180 days after TCRalphabeta/CD19-depleted stem cell transplant. The receptors originated from a female patient between 2 and 15 years old who had a stem cell transplant for congenital amegakaryocytic thrombocytopenia, so the T cells may come from the graft donor. The CDR3 runs from the conserved cysteine through the conserved F or W. Fields, in order: clone size, J gene, V gene, D gene, CDR3 DNA, CDR3 protein. The D gene is left open where the match is weak. The listing skips clone size in some rows; elsewhere it reads once, few, many or a size class.

many,TRBJ1-1,TRBV20-1,.,TGCAGTGCCCCACAATGGACCGAAGCTTTCTTT,CSAPQWTEAFF
many,TRBJ2-1,TRBV25-1,.,TGTGCCAGCAGCACCCGTCGAGGCAATTACAATGAGCAGTTCTTC,CASSTRRGNYNEQFF
.,TRBJ2-7,TRBV6-1,.,TGTGCCAGCAGTGCAACTTCCTACGAGCAGTACTTC,CASSATSYEQYF
many,TRBJ2-5,TRBV28,.,TGTGCCAGCAGTCTAATACATGAAACCCAGTACTTC,CASSLIHETQYF
few,TRBJ1-5,TRBV27,TRBD1,TGTGCCAGCAGTCCAATCGACAGGGGGTGGGATCAGCCCCAGCATTTT,CASSPIDRGWDQPQHF
.,TRBJ2-1,TRBV7-2,TRBD2,TGTGCCAGCAGCTGGGGACTAGCGGGAGCTTTCTACAATGAGCAGTTCTTC,CASSWGLAGAFYNEQFF
.,TRBJ1-1,TRBV20-1,.,TGCAGTGCTAGAGAAGGGGTCAGGCAACGCGGGGTGGCTTTCTTT,CSAREGVRQRGVAFF
many,TRBJ2-7,TRBV12-3/TRBV12-4,.,TGTGCCAGCAGTCAGAGTCAGGGGCACTACGAGCAGTACTTC,CASSQSQGHYEQYF
.,TRBJ1-2,TRBV3-1,.,TGTGCCAGCAGCAAACAACAGGTTAACTATGGCTACACCTTC,CASSKQQVNYGYTF
few,TRBJ2-7,TRBV7-3,.,TGTGCCAGCAGCTTCAACCGTAGTGTCTTTATTCAGGTCGAGCAGTACTTC,CASSFNRSVFIQVEQYF
few,TRBJ2-7,TRBV5-1,TRBD1,TGCGCCAGCGCTCCGGGACAGGGGACCTACGAGCAGTACTTC,CASAPGQGTYEQYF
few,TRBJ1-2,TRBV11-2,.,TGTGCCAGCAGCTTAGATTATTCGAGCGGCTACACCTTC,CASSLDYSSGYTF
few,TRBJ2-2,TRBV20-1,.,TGCAGTGCAATCCGGGCTCCGGACACCGGGGAGCTGTTTTTT,CSAIRAPDTGELFF
.,TRBJ1-2,TRBV29-1,.,TGCAGCGTTAGAGGGACTGCATATGGCTACACCTTC,CSVRGTAYGYTF
few,TRBJ2-6,TRBV21-1,.,TGTGCCAGCATCCCGACCATCTCTGGGGCCAACGTCCTGACTTTC,CASIPTISGANVLTF
few,TRBJ2-7,TRBV29-1,.,TGCAGCGTTAACATCCCGGGACACTCCTACGAGCAGTACTTC,CSVNIPGHSYEQYF
many,TRBJ1-2,TRBV11-2,.,TGTGCCAGCAGCTTACAGGGGTTCAACAACTATGGCTACACCTTC,CASSLQGFNNYGYTF
many,TRBJ2-1,TRBV20-1,.,TGCAGTGCTCCTAAGCGTGGGCAGTTCTTC,CSAPKRGQFF
few,TRBJ2-7,TRBV5-1,.,TGCGCCAGCAGCTCGGACAGTGGGGAGCAGTACTTC,CASSSDSGEQYF
many,TRBJ2-5,TRBV10-3,.,TGTGCCATCAGTGGGGGCCCCTACTTCGCCCAGGAGACCCAGTACTTC,CAISGGPYFAQETQYF
many,TRBJ2-3,TRBV28,TRBD2,TGTGCCAGCAGTGTGACTAGCGGAATGTTGGATACGCAGTATTTT,CASSVTSGMLDTQYF
.,TRBJ2-1,TRBV10-2,.,TGCGCCAGCAGTGAGTCCACTCCTAGCAACTTCTACAATGAGCAGTTCTTC,CASSESTPSNFYNEQFF
many,TRBJ2-2,TRBV7-6,.,TGTGCCAGCAGCTTAAGCGGTCGGAACACCGGGGAGCTGTTTTTT,CASSLSGRNTGELFF
many,TRBJ2-7,TRBV11-2,TRBD2,TGTGCCAGCAGTTTAGAATTAGGGGCCCTACTAGCGGGAGTCTACTCCTACGAGCAGTACTTC,CASSLELGALLAGVYSYEQYF
many,TRBJ2-1,TRBV20-1,TRBD2,TGCAGTGCTGTTAGACTAGCGGACCCCTACAATGAGCAGTTCTTC,CSAVRLADPYNEQFF
few,TRBJ2-7,TRBV6-1,.,TGTGCCAGCAGTAGGACTCCGAGCTCCTACGAGCAGTACTTC,CASSRTPSSYEQYF
.,TRBJ1-1,TRBV6-5,.,TGTGCCAGCAGTTATCCAGGGGCTATGAACACTGAAGCTTTCTTT,CASSYPGAMNTEAFF
many,TRBJ1-1,TRBV4-2,.,TGTGCCAGCAGCCCCCGGACAGATGAAGCTTTCTTT,CASSPRTDEAFF
many,TRBJ2-7,TRBV10-3,.,TGTGCCATCAGTGATTCCGGGGGCCCCTACGAGCAGTACTTC,CAISDSGGPYEQYF
.,TRBJ2-1,TRBV28,TRBD2,TGTGCCAGCAGTTCTTCCCGGGGGGGCCGCAATGAGCAGTTCTTC,CASSSSRGGRNEQFF
many,TRBJ2-7,TRBV20-1,TRBD2,TGCAGTGCTAGAGGTGGAACTAGCGGGGGAACTTACGAGCAGTACTTC,CSARGGTSGGTYEQYF
few,TRBJ2-1,TRBV5-5,.,TGTGCCAGCAGCTACCTAAAAACCCGGGAAGGTGAGCAGTTCTTC,CASSYLKTREGEQFF
many,TRBJ2-2,TRBV14,.,TGTGCCAGCAGCCAAGATCCCGGGGAACGGACCGGGGAGCTGTTTTTT,CASSQDPGERTGELFF
many,TRBJ1-6,TRBV28,.,TGTGCCAGCAGGGCCGGTAATTCACCCCTCCACTTT,CASRAGNSPLHF
many,TRBJ1-1,TRBV20-1,.,TGCAGTGCTAGACAGGGCGGCTATGAAGCTTTCTTT,CSARQGGYEAFF
medium-sized,TRBJ2-7,TRBV20-1,TRBD1,TGCAGTGCTAGAGGAGGACAGGGCCCCTACGAGCAGTACTTC,CSARGGQGPYEQYF
.,TRBJ2-1,TRBV11-2,TRBD1,TGTGCCAGCAGCTTAGGACAGGGGAACTCCTACAATGAGCAGTTCTTC,CASSLGQGNSYNEQFF
.,TRBJ1-3,TRBV20-1,TRBD1,TGCAGTGCTAGATATGACAGGGACTTAGACTCTGGAAACACCATATATTTT,CSARYDRDLDSGNTIYF
few,TRBJ2-1,TRBV6-2/TRBV6-3,.,TGTGCCAGCAGTAGGCCCCAGGGGAGCTCCTACAATGAGCAGTTCTTC,CASSRPQGSSYNEQFF
many,TRBJ2-7,TRBV7-2,TRBD1,TGTGCCAGCAGGGATCCGCCGGACAGGGGGTACTTC,CASRDPPDRGYF
many,TRBJ1-1,TRBV5-1,.,TGCGCCAGCAGCTTGGCGTTATGGTCGGCGATGAACACTGAAGCTTTCTTT,CASSLALWSAMNTEAFF
many,TRBJ2-7,TRBV7-2,TRBD2,TGTGCCAGCAGCTTAGCGCTGGGGACTAGCGGGAGCCGCGGTGCGTACTTC,CASSLALGTSGSRGAYF
few,TRBJ2-1,TRBV4-1,TRBD2,TGCGCCAGCAGCCAACCCTACCTAGCGGGGGTGAGGAATGAGCAGTTCTTC,CASSQPYLAGVRNEQFF
few,TRBJ2-3,TRBV29-1,TRBD2,TGCAGCGTCAGCGGGAGCTTTTCAGATACGCAGTATTTT,CSVSGSFSDTQYF
many,TRBJ1-2,TRBV20-1,TRBD1,TGCAGTGACACAACGAATCCCCGGACAGGGGGACATGGCTACACCTTC,CSDTTNPRTGGHGYTF
.,TRBJ2-3,TRBV5-1,TRBD2,TGCGCCAGCAGCCGACTAGCGGGGGTCGATACGCAGTATTTT,CASSRLAGVDTQYF
many,TRBJ2-3,TRBV25-1,TRBD2,TGTGCCAGCAGCCCAGCGGGATGGGATACGCAGTATTTT,CASSPAGWDTQYF